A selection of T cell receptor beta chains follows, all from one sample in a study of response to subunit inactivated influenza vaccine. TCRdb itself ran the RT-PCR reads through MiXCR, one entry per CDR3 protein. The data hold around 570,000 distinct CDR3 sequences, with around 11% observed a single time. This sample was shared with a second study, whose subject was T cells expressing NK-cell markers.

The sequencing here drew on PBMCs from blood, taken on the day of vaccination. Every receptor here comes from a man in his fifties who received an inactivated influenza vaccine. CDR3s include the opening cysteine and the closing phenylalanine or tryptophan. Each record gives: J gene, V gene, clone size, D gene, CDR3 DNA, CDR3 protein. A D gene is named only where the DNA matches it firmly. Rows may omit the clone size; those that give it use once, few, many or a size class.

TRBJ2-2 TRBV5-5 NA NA TGTGCCAGCACCGGGGCCGTTAACACCGGGGAGCTGTTTTTT CASTGAVNTGELFF
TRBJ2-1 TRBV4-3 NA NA TGCGCCAGCAGCCGCCAGACTGGGCAGAATGAGCAGTTCTTC CASSRQTGQNEQFF
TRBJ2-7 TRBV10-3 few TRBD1 TGTGCCATCAGCCGGGACAGGGGGTCTCGCGAGCAGTACTTC CAISRDRGSREQYF
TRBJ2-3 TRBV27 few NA TGTGCCAGCAACCCGCCAGGGGCAGATACGCAGTATTTT CASNPPGADTQYF
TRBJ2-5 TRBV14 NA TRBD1 TGTGCCAGCAGCCAATACACAGGGGTTGGTGGAGAGACCCAGTACTTC CASSQYTGVGGETQYF
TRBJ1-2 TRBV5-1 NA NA TGCGCCAGCAGGAGGGACATCCGGAGTGGCTACACCTTC CASRRDIRSGYTF
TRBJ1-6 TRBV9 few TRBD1 TGTGCCAGCAGCGTAGGTGACAGGGTCTTAAGGCCCCTCCACTTT CASSVGDRVLRPLHF
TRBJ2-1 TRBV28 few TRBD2 TGTGCCAGCAGTCTGAGGGAGGGCGGCATCAATGAGCAGTTCTTC CASSLREGGINEQFF
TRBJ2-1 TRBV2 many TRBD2 TGTGCCAGCAGTGAATCTGCGGGGGGTGAGCAGTTCTTC CASSESAGGEQFF
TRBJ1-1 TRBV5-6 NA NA TGTACCAGCAGTTCGATCTGGGGTTCTGAAGCTTTCTTT CTSSSIWGSEAFF
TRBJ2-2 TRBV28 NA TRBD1 TGTGCCAGCAGTTGGCCAGGGGGCCACACCGGGGAGCTGTTTTTT CASSWPGGHTGELFF
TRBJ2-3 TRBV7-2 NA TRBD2 TGTGCCAGCAGCTACATAGCGGGAGGCACAGATACGCAGTATTTT CASSYIAGGTDTQYF
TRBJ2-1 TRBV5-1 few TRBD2 TGCGCCAGCAGCTTGGGCGCGGGGGGGCCAAATGAGCAGTTCTTC CASSLGAGGPNEQFF
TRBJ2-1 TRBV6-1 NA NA TGTGCCAGCAGCATCACCGCAGGGCCCAATGAGCAGTTCTTC CASSITAGPNEQFF
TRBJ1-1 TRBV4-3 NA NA TGCGCCAGCAGCCAAGATGTGGGTCAGAACACTGAAGCTTTCTTT CASSQDVGQNTEAFF
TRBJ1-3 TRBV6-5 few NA TGTGCCAGCAGTTCCGGGACACGAGCTGGAAACACCATATATTTT CASSSGTRAGNTIYF
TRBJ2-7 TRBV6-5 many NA TGTGCCAGCAGTTATAGACGCGAGCAGTACTTC CASSYRREQYF